This T cell receptor (beta chain) is from a study of response to subunit inactivated influenza vaccine. Only a few counts were recorded for this clonotype. TCRdb processed the RT-PCR reads anew with MiXCR; each CDR3 protein has one entry. The sample carries 150,000 to 200,000 distinct CDR3 sequences, about 12% recorded once. The CDR3 sequence is 13 residues long. V dropped 1 base and J dropped 7 bases, with 11 bases sitting between them. Germline loops: CDR1 SGHTA, CDR2 FQGNSA. These data were also reused for a study on T cells expressing NK-cell markers. From that report: Generation of TCR beta cDNA was performed by 5'RACE template switching incorporating UMIs.

The chain carries TRBV7-2 and TRBJ2-7; a possible D gene is TRBD2 (6 bases). The sample here was CD8+ T cells sorted from PBMCs, taken 12 days after vaccination. The TCR was taken from a man aged 45 to 65 who received an inactivated influenza vaccine. The CDR3 DNA reads TGTGCCAGCAGCTTAGGAGGGGCGGGGGAGCAGTACTTC. It yields the protein CASSLGGAGEQYF.